This T cell receptor beta chain stems from a study of T cell responses to AZD1222 COVID-19 vaccine. Profiling relied on immunoSEQ multiplex PCR, and the TCRdb table lists in-frame clones only, not all of them. Counted here are 97,000 or so clones, 84% occurring once; the ten biggest clones make up 17%. V lost 8 bases, J lost 2 bases, and 12 bases lay in between. The length of the CDR3 is 14 residues. From germline, CDR1 is LGHDT and CDR2 YNNKEL (reference sequence). The sequenced sample was peripheral blood, obtained on day 0 of AZD1222 vaccination. This chain joins TRBV3-1 (or the pseudogene TRBV3-2) and TRBJ2-2; TRBD2 might be the D (7 bases). The sequence derives from an adult in good health. The chain's CDR3 is CASGRGANTGELFF. The CDR3 DNA is TGTGCCAGCGGACGGGGGGCAAACACCGGGGAGCTGTTTTTT.